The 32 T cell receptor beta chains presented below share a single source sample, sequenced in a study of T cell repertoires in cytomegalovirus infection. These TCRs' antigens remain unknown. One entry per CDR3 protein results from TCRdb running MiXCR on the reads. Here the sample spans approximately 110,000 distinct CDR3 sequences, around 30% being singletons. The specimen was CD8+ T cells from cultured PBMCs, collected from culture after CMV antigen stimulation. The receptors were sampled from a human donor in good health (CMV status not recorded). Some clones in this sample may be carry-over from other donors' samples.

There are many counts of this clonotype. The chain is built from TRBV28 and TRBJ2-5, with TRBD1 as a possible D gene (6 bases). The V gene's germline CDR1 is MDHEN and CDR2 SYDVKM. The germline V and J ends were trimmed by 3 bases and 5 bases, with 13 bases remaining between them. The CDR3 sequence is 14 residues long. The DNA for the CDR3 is TGTGCCAGCAGTTTCTGGGGGCTCGGGGAGACCCAGTACTTC. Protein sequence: CASSFWGLGETQYF.

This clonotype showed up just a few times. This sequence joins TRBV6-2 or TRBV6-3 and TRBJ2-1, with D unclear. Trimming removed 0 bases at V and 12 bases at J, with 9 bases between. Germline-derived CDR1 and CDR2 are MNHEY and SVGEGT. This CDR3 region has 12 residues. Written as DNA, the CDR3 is TGTGCCAGCAGTTACTCCCCAACCTCGCAGTTCTTC. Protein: CASSYSPTSQFF.

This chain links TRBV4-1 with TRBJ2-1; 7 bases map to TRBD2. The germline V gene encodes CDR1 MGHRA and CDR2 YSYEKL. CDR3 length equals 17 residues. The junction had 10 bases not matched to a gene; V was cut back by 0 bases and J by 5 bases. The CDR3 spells CASSQDLGAGNHNEQFF. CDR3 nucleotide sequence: TGCGCCAGCAGCCAAGATTTAGGAGCGGGGAATCACAATGAGCAGTTCTTC.

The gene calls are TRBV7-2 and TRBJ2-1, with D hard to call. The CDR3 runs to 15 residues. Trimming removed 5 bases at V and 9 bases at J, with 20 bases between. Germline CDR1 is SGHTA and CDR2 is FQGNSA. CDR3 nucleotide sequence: TGTGCCAGCAGCCCACAAGGTTATCCGGCTGGTGAGCAGTTCTTC. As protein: CASSPQGYPAGEQFF. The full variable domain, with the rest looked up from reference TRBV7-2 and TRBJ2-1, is GAGVSQSPSNKVTEKGKDVELRCDPISGHTALYWYRQSLGQGLEFLIYFQGNSAPDKSGLPSDRFSAERTGGSVSTLTIQRTQQEDSAVYLCASSPQGYPAGEQFFGPGTRLTVL.

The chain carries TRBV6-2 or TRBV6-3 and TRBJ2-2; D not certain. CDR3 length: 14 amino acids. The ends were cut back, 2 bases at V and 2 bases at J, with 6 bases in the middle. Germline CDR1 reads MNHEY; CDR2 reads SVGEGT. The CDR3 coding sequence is TGTGCCAGCAGTTACAGTGACAACACCGGGGAGCTGTTTTTT. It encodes CASSYSDNTGELFF.

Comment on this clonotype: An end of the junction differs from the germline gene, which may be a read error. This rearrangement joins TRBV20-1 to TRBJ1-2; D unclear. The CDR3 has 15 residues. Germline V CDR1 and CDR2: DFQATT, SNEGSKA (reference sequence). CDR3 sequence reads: CSARAYATRSDGFTF. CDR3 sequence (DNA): TGCAGTGCTAGAGCCTACGCGACACGGTCCGACGGCTTCACCTTC.

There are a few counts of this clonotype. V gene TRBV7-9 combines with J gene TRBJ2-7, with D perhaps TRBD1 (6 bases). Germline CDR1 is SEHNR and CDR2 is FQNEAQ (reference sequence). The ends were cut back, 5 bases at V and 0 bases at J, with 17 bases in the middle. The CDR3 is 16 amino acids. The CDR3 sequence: CASSGANTGSSYEQYF. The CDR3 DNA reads TGTGCCAGCAGCGGCGCCAACACAGGGTCCTCCTACGAGCAGTACTTC.

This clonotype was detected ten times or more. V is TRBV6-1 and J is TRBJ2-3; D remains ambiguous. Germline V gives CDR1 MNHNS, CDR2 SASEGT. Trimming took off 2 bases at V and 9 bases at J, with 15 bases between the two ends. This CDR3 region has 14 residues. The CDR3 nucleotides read TGTGCCAGCAGTGAAACCCTCGGGCGGACCACGCAGTATTTT. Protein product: CASSETLGRTTQYF.

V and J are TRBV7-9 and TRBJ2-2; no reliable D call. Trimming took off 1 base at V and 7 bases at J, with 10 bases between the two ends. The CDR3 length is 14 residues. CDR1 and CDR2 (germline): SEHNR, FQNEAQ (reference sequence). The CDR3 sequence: CASSLDIFGGELFF. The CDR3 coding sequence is TGTGCCAGCAGCTTAGACATTTTTGGCGGGGAGCTGTTTTTT.

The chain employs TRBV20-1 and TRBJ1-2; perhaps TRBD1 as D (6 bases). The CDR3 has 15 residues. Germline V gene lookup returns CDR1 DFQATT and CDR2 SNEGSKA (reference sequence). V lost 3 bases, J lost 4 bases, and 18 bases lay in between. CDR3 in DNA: TGCAGTGCTAGTCGGGACCGGGCCAGGGGCTATGGCTACACCTTC. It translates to CSASRDRARGYGYTF.

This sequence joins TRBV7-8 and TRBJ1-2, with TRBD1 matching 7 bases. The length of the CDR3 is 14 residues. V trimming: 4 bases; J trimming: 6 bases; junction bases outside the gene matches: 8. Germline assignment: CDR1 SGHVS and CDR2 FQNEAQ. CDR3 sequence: CASSSPGQTNGYTF. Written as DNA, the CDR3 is TGTGCCAGCAGCTCGCCGGGACAGACGAATGGCTACACCTTC. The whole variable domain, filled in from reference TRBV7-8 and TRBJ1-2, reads GAGVSQSPRYKVAKRGQDVALRCDPISGHVSLFWYQQALGQGPEFLTYFQNEAQLDKSGLPSDRFFAERPEGSVSTLKIQRTQQEDSAVYLCASSSPGQTNGYTFGSGTRLTVV.

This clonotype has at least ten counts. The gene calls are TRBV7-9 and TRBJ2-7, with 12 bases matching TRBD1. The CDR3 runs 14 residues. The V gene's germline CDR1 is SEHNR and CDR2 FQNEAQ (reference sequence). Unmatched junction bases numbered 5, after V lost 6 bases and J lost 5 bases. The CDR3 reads CASRRGQGANEQYF. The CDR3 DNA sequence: TGTGCCAGCAGACGGGGACAGGGGGCCAACGAGCAGTACTTC.

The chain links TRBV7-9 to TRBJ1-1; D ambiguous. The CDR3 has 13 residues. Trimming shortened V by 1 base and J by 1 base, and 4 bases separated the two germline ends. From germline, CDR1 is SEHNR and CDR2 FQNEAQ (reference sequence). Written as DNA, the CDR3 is TGTGCCAGCAGCTTAGACACGAACACTGAAGCTTTCTTT. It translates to CASSLDTNTEAFF. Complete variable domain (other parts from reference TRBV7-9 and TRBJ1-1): DTGVSQNPRHKITKRGQNVTFRCDPISEHNRLYWYRQTLGQGPEFLTYFQNEAQLEKSRLLSDRFSAERPKGSFSTLEIQRTEQGDSAMYLCASSLDTNTEAFFGQGTRLTVV.

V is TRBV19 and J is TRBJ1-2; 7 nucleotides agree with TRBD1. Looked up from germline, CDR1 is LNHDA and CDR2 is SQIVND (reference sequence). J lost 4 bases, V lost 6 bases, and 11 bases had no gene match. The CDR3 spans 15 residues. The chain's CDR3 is CASREFTGARYGYTF. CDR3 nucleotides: TGTGCCAGTAGGGAATTCACAGGGGCCCGCTATGGCTACACCTTC.

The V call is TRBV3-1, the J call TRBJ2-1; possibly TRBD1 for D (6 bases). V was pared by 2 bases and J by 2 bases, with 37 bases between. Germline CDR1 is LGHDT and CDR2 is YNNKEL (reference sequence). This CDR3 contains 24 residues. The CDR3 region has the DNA TGTGCCAGCAGCCAATTCCACTTAGAAAGTCGGGACATCGGAGCGGTGGGGGCCTACAATGAGCAGTTCTTC. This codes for CASSQFHLESRDIGAVGAYNEQFF.

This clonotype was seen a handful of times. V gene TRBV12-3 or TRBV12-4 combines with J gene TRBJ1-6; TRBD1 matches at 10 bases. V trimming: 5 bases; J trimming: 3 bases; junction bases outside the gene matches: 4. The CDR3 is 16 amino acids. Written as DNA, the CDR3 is TGTGCCAGCAGTGGAAGGACAGGGGGCTATAATTCACCCCTCCACTTT. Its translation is CASSGRTGGYNSPLHF.

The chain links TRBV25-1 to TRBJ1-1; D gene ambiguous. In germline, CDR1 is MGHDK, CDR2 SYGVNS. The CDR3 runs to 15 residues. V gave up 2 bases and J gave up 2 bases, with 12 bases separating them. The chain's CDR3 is CASSETVAANTEAFF. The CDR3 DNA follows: TGTGCCAGCAGTGAAACAGTAGCGGCAAACACTGAAGCTTTCTTT.

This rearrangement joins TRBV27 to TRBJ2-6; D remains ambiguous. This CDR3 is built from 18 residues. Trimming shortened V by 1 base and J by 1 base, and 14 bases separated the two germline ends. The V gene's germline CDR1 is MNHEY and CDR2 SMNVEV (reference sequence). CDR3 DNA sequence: TGTGCCAGCAGTTTATTTGGGCGTTCGGAATCTGGGGCCAACGTCCTGACTTTC. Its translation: CASSLFGRSESGANVLTF. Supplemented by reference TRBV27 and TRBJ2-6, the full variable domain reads EAQVTQNPRYLITVTGKKLTVTCSQNMNHEYMSWYRQDPGLGLRQIYYSMNVEVTDKGDVPEGYKVSRKEKRNFPLILESPSPNQTSLYFCASSLFGRSESGANVLTFGAGSRLTVL.

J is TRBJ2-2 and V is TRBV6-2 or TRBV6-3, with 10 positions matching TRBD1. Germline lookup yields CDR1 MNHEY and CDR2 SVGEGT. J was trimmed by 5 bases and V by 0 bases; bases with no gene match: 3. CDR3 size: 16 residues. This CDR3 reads CASSYSMDRGTGELFF. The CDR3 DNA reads TGTGCCAGCAGTTACTCCATGGACAGGGGGACCGGGGAGCTGTTTTTT.

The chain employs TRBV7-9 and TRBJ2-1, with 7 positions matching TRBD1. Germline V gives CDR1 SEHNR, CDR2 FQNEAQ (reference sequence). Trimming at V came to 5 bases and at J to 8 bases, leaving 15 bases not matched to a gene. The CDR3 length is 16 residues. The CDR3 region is CASSPGQIFAWDEQFF. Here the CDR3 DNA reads TGTGCCAGCAGCCCGGGACAGATTTTCGCCTGGGATGAGCAGTTCTTC.

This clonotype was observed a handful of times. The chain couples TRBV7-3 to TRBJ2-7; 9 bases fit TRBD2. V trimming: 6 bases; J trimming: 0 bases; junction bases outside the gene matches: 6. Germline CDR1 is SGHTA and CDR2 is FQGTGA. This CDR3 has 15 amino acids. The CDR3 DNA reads TGTGCCAGCAGTCCAGGCGGGGGGGACTCCTACGAGCAGTACTTC. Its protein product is CASSPGGGDSYEQYF. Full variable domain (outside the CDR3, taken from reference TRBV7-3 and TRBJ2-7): GAGVSQTPSNKVTEKGKYVELRCDPISGHTALYWYRQSLGQGPEFLIYFQGTGAADDSGLPNDRFFAVRPEGSVSTLKIQRTERGDSAVYLCASSPGGGDSYEQYFGPGTRLTVT.

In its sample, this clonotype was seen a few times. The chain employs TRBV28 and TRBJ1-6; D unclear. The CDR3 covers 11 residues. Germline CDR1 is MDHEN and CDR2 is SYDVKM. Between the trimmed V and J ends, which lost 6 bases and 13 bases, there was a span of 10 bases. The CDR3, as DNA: TGTGCCAGCAGCTATCCAGGTCCCCTCCACTTT. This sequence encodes CASSYPGPLHF.

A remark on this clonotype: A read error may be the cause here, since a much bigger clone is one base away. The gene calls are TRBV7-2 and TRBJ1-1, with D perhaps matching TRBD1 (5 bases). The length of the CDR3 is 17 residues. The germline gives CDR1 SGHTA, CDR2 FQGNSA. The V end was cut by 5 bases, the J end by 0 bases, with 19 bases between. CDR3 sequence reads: CASSALPGRGMNTEAFF. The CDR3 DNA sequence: TGTGCCAGCAGCGCCCTCCCGGGACGGGGGATGAACACTGAAGCTTTCTTT.

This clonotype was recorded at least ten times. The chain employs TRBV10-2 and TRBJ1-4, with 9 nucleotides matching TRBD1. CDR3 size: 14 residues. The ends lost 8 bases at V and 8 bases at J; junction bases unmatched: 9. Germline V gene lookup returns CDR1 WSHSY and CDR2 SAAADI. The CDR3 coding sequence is TGCGCCAGCGGGGACAGGGACCCAAGGGAAAAACTGTTTTTT. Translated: CASGDRDPREKLFF.

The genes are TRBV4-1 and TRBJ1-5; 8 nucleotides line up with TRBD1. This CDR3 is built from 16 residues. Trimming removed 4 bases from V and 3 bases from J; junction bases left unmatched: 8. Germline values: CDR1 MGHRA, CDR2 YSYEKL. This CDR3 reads CASSPGGQVYNQPQHF. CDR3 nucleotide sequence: TGCGCCAGCAGCCCCGGGGGACAGGTTTACAATCAGCCCCAGCATTTT.

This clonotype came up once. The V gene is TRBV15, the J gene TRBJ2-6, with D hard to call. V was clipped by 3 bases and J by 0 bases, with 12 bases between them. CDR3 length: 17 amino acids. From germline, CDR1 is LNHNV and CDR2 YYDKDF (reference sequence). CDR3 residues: CATSRTAPGSGANVLTF. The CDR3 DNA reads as TGTGCCACCAGCAGGACCGCGCCCGGCTCTGGGGCCAACGTCCTGACTTTC.

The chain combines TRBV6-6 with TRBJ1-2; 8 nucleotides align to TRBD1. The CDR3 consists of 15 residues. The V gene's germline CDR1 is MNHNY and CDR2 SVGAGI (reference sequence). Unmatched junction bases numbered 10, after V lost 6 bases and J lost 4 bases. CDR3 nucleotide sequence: TGTGCCAGCAGCCAAGACAGGGGCCGAGGCTATGGCTACACCTTC. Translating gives CASSQDRGRGYGYTF.

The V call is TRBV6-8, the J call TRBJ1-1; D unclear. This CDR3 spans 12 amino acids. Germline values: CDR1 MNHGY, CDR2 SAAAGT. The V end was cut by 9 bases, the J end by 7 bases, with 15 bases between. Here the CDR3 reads CASLKGGIEAFF. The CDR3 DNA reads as TGTGCCAGTTTAAAAGGTGGAATTGAAGCTTTCTTT.

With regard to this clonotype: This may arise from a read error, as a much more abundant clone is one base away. CDR3: CASTRTGGWRNSPLHF. CDR3 in DNA: TGTGCCAGCACCAGAACGGGGGGGTGGCGTAATTCACCCCTCCACTTT. V gene TRBV7-2 combines with J gene TRBJ1-6; possible D gene TRBD1, 5 bases. CDR3 size: 16 residues. V lost 7 bases to trimming and J lost 6 bases, with 19 bases between them. Germline V gene sequence: CDR1 SGHTA, CDR2 FQGNSA.

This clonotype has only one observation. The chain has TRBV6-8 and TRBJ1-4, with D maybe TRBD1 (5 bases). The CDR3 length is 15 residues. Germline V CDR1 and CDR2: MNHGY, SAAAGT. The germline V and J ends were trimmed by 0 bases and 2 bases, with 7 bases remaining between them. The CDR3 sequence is CASSYSSGTNEKLFF. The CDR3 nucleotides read TGTGCCAGCAGTTACTCGTCAGGGACTAATGAAAAACTGTTTTTT.

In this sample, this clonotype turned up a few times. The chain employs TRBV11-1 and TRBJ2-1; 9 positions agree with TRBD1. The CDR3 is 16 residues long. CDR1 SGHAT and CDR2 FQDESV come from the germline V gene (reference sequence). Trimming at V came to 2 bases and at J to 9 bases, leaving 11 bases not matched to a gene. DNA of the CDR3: TGTGCCAGCAGCTTATTGGGACAGGGCACTCGTAGTGAGCAGTTCTTC. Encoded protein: CASSLLGQGTRSEQFF.

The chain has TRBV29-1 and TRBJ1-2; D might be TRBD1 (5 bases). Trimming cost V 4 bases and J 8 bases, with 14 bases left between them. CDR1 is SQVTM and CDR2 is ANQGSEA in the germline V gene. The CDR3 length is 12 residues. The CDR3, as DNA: TGCAGCGTTGTAACAGGCCCCAGGGGCTACACCTTC. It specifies CSVVTGPRGYTF.